Listed here are 5 T cell receptor beta chains from one sample, sequenced in a study of blood T cell repertoires in COVID-19. Method: immunoSEQ multiplex PCR; TCRdb's copy keeps in-frame clones and lacks some. This repertoire shows around 190,000 clones, 70% to 80% found once; its top ten account for roughly 5.7%. The sequencing input was peripheral blood. The receptor source for this set is a woman aged 40 to 49 with COVID-19, enrolled during active disease.

Concerning this clone itself: The same CDR3 also results from other DNA sequences found in this sample. This chain joins TRBV9 and TRBJ1-1, with no clear D. Per the germline V gene, CDR1 is SGDLS and CDR2 is YYNGEE. V dropped 4 bases and J dropped 4 bases, with 11 bases sitting between them. This CDR3 has 13 residues. The CDR3 bases are TGTGCCAGCAGCTACGGGGATGGCACTGAAGCTTTCTTT. Translating it yields CASSYGDGTEAFF.

V is TRBV5-1 and J is TRBJ1-2, with 7 bases that match TRBD1. CDR1 and CDR2 (germline): SGHRS, YFSETQ. V lost 1 base and J lost 2; bases outside the gene matches: 2. The CDR3 loop spans 14 amino acids. DNA for the CDR3: TGCGCCAGCAGCTTGCAGGGGGGAAACTATGGCTACACCTTC. Its protein product is CASSLQGGNYGYTF. Filled out from reference TRBV5-1 and TRBJ1-2, the complete variable domain reads KAGVTQTPRYLIKTRGQQVTLSCSPISGHRSVSWYQQTPGQGLQFLFEYFSETQRNKGNFPGRFSGRQFSNSRSEMNVSTLELGDSALYLCASSLQGGNYGYTFGSGTRLTVV.

The CDR3 bases are TGCGCCAGCAGCGAAAACAGCATTGGAAACACCATATATTTT. This codes for CASSENSIGNTIYF. The chain joins TRBV5-1 to TRBJ1-3; no firm D call. Germline V gene data show CDR1 as SGHRS and CDR2 as YFSETQ. V lost 4 bases, J lost 3 bases, and 11 bases lay in between. This CDR3 region has 14 residues.

V and J are TRBV5-5 and TRBJ2-3, with TRBD1 matching 7 bases. The CDR3 covers 15 residues. Germline CDR1 and CDR2: SGHKS and YYEKEE (reference sequence). With 3 bases clipped from V and 6 bases from J, the junction kept 10 bases outside the gene matches. The CDR3 is CASSYNRGRSDTQYF. As DNA, the CDR3 is TGTGCCAGCAGCTATAACAGGGGCCGCTCGGATACGCAGTATTTT.

This clone was picked up one time. This chain uses TRBV19 with TRBJ2-1, with TRBD1 matching 9 bases. Germline CDR1 reads LNHDA; CDR2 reads SQIVND (reference sequence). Germline trimming cut 1 base from V and 4 bases from J; bases unmatched to any gene: 11. The CDR3 consists of 18 residues. The CDR3 spells CASSIGPTGGNLYNEQFF. The CDR3 DNA sequence: TGTGCCAGTAGTATAGGGCCCACAGGGGGCAACCTATACAATGAGCAGTTCTTC.